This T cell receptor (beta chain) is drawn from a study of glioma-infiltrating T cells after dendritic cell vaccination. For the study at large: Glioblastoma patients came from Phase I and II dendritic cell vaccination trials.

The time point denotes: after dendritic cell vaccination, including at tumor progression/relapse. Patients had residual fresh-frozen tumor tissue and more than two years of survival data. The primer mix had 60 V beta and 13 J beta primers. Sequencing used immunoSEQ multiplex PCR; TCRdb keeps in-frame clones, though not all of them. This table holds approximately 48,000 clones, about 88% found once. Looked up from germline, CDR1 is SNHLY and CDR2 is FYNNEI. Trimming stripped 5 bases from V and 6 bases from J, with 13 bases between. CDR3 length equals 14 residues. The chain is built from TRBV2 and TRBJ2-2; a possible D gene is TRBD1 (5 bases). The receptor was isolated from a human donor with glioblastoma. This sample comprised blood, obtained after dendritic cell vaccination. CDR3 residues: CASSQGRVSGELFF. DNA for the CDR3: TGTGCCAGCAGTCAGGGCAGAGTGTCCGGGGAGCTGTTTTTT.